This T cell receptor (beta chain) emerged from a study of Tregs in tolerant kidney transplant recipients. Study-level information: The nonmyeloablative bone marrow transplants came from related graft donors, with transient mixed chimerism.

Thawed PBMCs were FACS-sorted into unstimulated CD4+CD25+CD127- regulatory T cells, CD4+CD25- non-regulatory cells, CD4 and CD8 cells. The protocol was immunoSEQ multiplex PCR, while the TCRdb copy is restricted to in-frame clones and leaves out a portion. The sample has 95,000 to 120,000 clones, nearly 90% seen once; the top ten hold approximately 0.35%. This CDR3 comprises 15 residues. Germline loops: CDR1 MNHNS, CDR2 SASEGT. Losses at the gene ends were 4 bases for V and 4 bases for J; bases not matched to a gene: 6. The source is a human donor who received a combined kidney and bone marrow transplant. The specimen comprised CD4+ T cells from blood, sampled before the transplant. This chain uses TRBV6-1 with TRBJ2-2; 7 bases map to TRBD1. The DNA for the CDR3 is TGTGCCAGCAGTGCGACAGGGCCCGTCACCGGGGAGCTGTTTTTT. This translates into CASSATGPVTGELFF.